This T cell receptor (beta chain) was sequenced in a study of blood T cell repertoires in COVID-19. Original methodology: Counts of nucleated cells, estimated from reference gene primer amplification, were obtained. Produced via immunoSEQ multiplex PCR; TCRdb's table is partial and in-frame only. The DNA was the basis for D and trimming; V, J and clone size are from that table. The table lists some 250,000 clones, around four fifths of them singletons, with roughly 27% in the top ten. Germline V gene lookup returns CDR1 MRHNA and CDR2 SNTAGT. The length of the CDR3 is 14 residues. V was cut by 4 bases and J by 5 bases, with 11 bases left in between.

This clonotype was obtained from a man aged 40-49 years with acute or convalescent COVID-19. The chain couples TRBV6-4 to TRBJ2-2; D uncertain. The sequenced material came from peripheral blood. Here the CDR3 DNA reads TGTGCCAGCAGTGCACGACCAGGAACCGGGGAGCTGTTTTTT. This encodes CASSARPGTGELFF.